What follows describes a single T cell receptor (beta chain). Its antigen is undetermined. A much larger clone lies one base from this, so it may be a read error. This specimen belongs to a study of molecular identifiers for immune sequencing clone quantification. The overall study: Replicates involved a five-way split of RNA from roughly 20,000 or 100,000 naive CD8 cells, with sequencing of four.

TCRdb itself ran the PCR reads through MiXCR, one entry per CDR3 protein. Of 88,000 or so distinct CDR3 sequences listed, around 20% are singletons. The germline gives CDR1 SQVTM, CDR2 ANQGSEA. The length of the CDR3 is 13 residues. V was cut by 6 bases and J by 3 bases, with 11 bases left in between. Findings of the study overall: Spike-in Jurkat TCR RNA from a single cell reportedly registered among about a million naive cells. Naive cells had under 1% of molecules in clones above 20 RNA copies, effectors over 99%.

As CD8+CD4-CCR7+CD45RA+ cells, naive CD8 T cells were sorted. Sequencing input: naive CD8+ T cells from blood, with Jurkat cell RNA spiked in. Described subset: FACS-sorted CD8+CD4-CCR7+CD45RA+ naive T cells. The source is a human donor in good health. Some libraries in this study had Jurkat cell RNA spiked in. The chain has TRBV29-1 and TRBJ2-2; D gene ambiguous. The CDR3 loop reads CSVRRVDTGELFF. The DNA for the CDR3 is TGCAGCGTAAGGAGAGTGGACACCGGGGAGCTGTTTTTT.